These T cell receptor beta chains were read from a single sample in a study of blood T cell repertoires in COVID-19. TCRdb's copy holds only in-frame clones and misses some; the assay was immunoSEQ multiplex PCR. Of some 68,000 clones listed, roughly four fifths are singletons. What was sequenced was peripheral blood. Receptors originate from a man between 65 and 80 years old with acute or convalescent COVID-19. Each CDR3 is given with its conserved first and last residue. D genes are given only for firm matches. Clone size is shown for a subset of rows, as once, few, many or a class of expanded clone.

size	D	V	J	CDR3	DNA
NA	TRBD2	TRBV7-9	TRBJ2-5	CASSPGTSGSQETQYF	TGTGCCAGCAGCCCGGGGACTAGCGGGTCCCAAGAGACCCAGTACTTC
NA	TRBD2	TRBV5-6	TRBJ2-3	CASSLRLAGARRNTQYF	TGTGCCAGCAGCTTGAGGCTAGCGGGAGCCCGCAGGAATACGCAGTATTTT
NA	NA	TRBV12-3/TRBV12-4	TRBJ2-1	CASRWGRGEQFF	TGTGCCAGCAGGTGGGGGCGTGGTGAGCAGTTCTTC
NA	NA	TRBV18	TRBJ2-3	CASSPSTVTDTQYF	TGTGCCAGCTCCCCGTCGACAGTCACAGATACGCAGTATTTT
NA	TRBD2	TRBV27	TRBJ2-2	CASSLRTSGTGELFF	TGTGCCAGCAGTTTAAGGACTAGCGGCACCGGGGAGCTGTTTTTT
NA	TRBD2	TRBV5-1	TRBJ2-6	CASSREGRTGANVLTF	TGCGCCAGCAGCCGGGAGGGGCGGACTGGGGCCAACGTCCTGACTTTC
once	TRBD1	TRBV9	TRBJ1-2	CASSVSTGGISYGYTF	TGTGCCAGCAGCGTATCCACAGGGGGCATTTCCTATGGCTACACCTTC
NA	TRBD2	TRBV27	TRBJ2-2	CASSFAISGSDTGELFF	TGTGCCAGCAGTTTCGCCATAAGCGGGAGTGACACCGGGGAGCTGTTTTTT
NA	NA	TRBV5-8	TRBJ2-2	CASSLSSANTGELFF	TGTGCCAGCAGCCTATCTAGCGCGAACACCGGGGAGCTGTTTTTT
NA	TRBD1	TRBV28	TRBJ1-1	CASTLQGARAFF	TGTGCCAGCACCTTACAGGGGGCCCGAGCTTTCTTT
NA	NA	TRBV4-1	TRBJ2-5	CASSQDWQTQYF	TGCGCCAGCAGCCAAGATTGGCAGACCCAGTACTTC
NA	NA	TRBV18	TRBJ1-2	CASSPLNGDNGYTF	TGTGCCAGCTCACCCCTGAACGGGGATAATGGCTACACCTTC
NA	NA	TRBV5-1	TRBJ1-4	CASSRGQSEKLFF	TGCGCCAGCAGCCGAGGACAGTCAGAAAAACTGTTTTTT
NA	NA	TRBV19	TRBJ1-2	CASSIAGINGYTF	TGTGCCAGTAGTATCGCAGGGATTAATGGCTACACCTTC
NA	NA	TRBV28	TRBJ1-3	CASRPGPSGGNTIYF	TGTGCCAGCAGGCCCGGCCCCTCGGGTGGAAACACCATATATTTT
NA	TRBD1	TRBV28	TRBJ2-7	CASSPRQGRSSYEQYF	TGTGCCAGCAGTCCTCGACAGGGAAGATCCTCCTACGAGCAGTACTTC
NA	NA	TRBV7-2	TRBJ1-1	CASSLAVPRAEAFF	TGTGCCAGCAGCTTAGCGGTCCCGAGGGCTGAAGCTTTCTTT
NA	TRBD2	TRBV18	TRBJ2-7	CASSPSGEGSYEQYF	TGTGCCAGCTCACCCTCCGGGGAGGGCTCCTACGAGCAGTACTTC
NA	TRBD1	TRBV28	TRBJ1-2	CASRSTGESYGYTF	TGTGCCAGCAGGTCGACAGGGGAGAGCTATGGCTACACCTTC
NA	NA	TRBV24-1	TRBJ1-2	CATTRVSDRSPF	TGTGCCACCACCAGAGTTTCAGACAGGTCTCCCTTC
NA	NA	TRBV7-9	TRBJ1-4	CASSLEGLFNEKLFF	TGTGCCAGCAGCTTAGAGGGACTGTTTAATGAAAAACTGTTTTTT
NA	NA	TRBV19	TRBJ1-3	CASSIDRYSGNTIYF	TGTGCCAGTAGTATAGACAGGTACTCTGGAAACACCATATATTTT
once	NA	TRBV2	TRBJ1-5	CASSEWRGPGGQPQHF	TGTGCCAGCAGTGAATGGCGGGGGCCGGGAGGGCAGCCCCAGCATTTT
once	TRBD2	TRBV30	TRBJ2-1	CAWSMGTSGSYEQFF	TGTGCCTGGAGTATGGGGACTAGCGGGAGTTATGAGCAGTTCTTC
few	TRBD1	TRBV10-3	TRBJ2-5	CATSGQAHEETQYF	TGTGCCACATCGGGACAGGCCCACGAAGAGACCCAGTACTTC
NA	TRBD2	TRBV5-6	TRBJ2-1	CASSSTKRGSYNEQFF	TGTGCCAGCAGCTCCACCAAGCGGGGCTCCTACAATGAGCAGTTCTTC
NA	TRBD1	TRBV7-2	TRBJ2-7	CASSYSGAGQGRYEQYF	TGTGCCAGCAGCTACTCGGGGGCGGGACAGGGGCGGTACGAGCAGTACTTC
NA	NA	TRBV11-2	TRBJ2-7	CASSPVIVATYYEQYF	TGTGCCAGCAGTCCGGTCATCGTAGCGACATACTACGAGCAGTACTTC
NA	TRBD2	TRBV11-2	TRBJ2-2	CASSSQTSRDPGELFF	TGTGCCAGCAGCTCCCAGACTAGCCGTGATCCCGGGGAGCTGTTTTTT
once	NA	TRBV30	TRBJ1-1	CACSVTGGNTEAFF	TGTGCCTGCAGCGTTACGGGTGGTAACACTGAAGCTTTCTTT
NA	TRBD1	TRBV28	TRBJ2-2	CASQWTGKTGELFF	TGTGCCAGCCAGTGGACAGGGAAGACCGGGGAGCTGTTTTTT
NA	NA	TRBV2	TRBJ1-5	CASSEARGSYQPQHF	TGTGCCAGCAGTGAAGCGCGAGGCAGCTATCAGCCCCAGCATTTT
NA	NA	TRBV30	TRBJ1-3	CAWASWGRGNTIYF	TGTGCCTGGGCCTCTTGGGGCCGAGGAAACACCATATATTTT
NA	TRBD2	TRBV5-1	TRBJ2-1	CASSLGSSGRVDEQFF	TGCGCCAGCAGCTTGGGTTCTAGCGGGAGAGTGGATGAGCAGTTCTTC
once	TRBD1	TRBV6-5	TRBJ2-5	CASRGTDQETQYF	TGTGCCAGCAGGGGGACAGACCAAGAGACCCAGTACTTC
few	TRBD1	TRBV4-1	TRBJ1-5	CASSQEVGQGVGQPQHF	TGCGCCAGCAGCCAAGAGGTCGGACAGGGGGTAGGGCAGCCCCAGCATTTT
NA	NA	TRBV19	TRBJ1-2	CASSIGTDTSSGYTF	TGTGCCAGTAGTATAGGGACGGACACGTCGTCTGGCTACACCTTC
NA	TRBD2	TRBV4-2	TRBJ2-1	CASSQPGLAGDNEQFF	TGTGCCAGCAGCCAGCCGGGACTAGCGGGAGACAATGAGCAGTTCTTC
NA	TRBD1	TRBV5-1	TRBJ2-2	CASSLDRGPRNTGELFF	TGCGCCAGCAGCTTGGACAGGGGGCCTAGGAACACCGGGGAGCTGTTTTTT
NA	TRBD2	TRBV7-9	TRBJ2-7	CASSALAGGPYEQYF	TGTGCCAGCAGCGCACTAGCGGGAGGGCCTTACGAGCAGTACTTC
NA	NA	TRBV6-2/TRBV6-3	TRBJ1-1	CASSSITGTEAFF	TGTGCCAGCAGCTCGATAACAGGGACTGAAGCTTTCTTT
NA	NA	TRBV30	TRBJ1-3	CAWSVRVGASGNTIYF	TGTGCCTGGAGTGTACGGGTAGGCGCCTCTGGAAACACCATATATTTT
NA	TRBD1	TRBV6-2/TRBV6-3	TRBJ2-7	CASSYSARGPSYEQYF	TGTGCCAGCAGTTACTCGGCCAGGGGGCCTTCCTACGAGCAGTACTTC
NA	NA	TRBV6-2/TRBV6-3	TRBJ2-6	CASSKSRYSGANVLTF	TGTGCCAGCAGTAAAAGCAGGTACTCTGGGGCCAACGTCCTGACTTTC
NA	NA	TRBV12-3/TRBV12-4	TRBJ1-1	CASSLSRVTEAFF	TGTGCCAGCAGTTTATCCAGGGTCACTGAAGCTTTCTTT
NA	TRBD1	TRBV5-1	TRBJ2-1	CASSSPRQGDYNEQFF	TGCGCCAGCAGCTCCCCGAGGCAGGGGGACTACAATGAGCAGTTCTTC